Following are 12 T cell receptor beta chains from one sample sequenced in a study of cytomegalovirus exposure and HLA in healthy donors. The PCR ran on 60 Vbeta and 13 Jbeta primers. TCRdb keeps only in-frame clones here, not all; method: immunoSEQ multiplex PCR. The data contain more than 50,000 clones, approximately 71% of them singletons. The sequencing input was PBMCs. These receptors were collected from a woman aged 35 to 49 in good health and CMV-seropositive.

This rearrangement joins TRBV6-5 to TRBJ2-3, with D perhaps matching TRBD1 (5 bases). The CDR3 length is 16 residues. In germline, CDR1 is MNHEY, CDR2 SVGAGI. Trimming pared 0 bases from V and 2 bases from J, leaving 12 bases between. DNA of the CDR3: TGTGCCAGCAGTTACTCAGGGGTTCTCATCACAGATACGCAGTATTTT. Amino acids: CASSYSGVLITDTQYF.

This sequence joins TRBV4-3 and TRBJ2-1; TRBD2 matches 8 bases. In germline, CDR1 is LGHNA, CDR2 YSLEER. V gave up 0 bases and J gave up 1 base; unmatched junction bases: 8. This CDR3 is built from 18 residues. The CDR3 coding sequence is TGCGCCAGCAGCCAAGATTGGTTGAGCGGGGGTTCCTACAATGAGCAGTTCTTC. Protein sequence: CASSQDWLSGGSYNEQFF.

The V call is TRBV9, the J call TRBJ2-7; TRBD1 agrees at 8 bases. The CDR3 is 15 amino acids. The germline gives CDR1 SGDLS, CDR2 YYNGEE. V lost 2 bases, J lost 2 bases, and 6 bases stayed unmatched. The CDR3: CASSVGQGRTYEQYF. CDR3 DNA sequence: TGTGCCAGCAGCGTTGGACAGGGCAGAACCTACGAGCAGTACTTC.

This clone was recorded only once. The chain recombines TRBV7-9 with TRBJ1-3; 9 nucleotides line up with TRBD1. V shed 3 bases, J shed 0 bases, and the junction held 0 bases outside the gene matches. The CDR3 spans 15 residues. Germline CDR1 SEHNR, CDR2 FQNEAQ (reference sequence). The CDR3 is CASSLDRGSGNTIYF. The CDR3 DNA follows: TGTGCCAGCAGCTTGGACAGGGGCTCTGGAAACACCATATATTTT.

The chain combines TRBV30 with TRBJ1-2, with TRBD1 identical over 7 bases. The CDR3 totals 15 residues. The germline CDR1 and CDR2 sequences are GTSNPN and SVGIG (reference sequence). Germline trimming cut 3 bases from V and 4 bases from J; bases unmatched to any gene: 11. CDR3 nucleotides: TGTGCCTGGAGGACCCCAGGGGGAGGACTCTATGGCTACACCTTC. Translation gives CAWRTPGGGLYGYTF.

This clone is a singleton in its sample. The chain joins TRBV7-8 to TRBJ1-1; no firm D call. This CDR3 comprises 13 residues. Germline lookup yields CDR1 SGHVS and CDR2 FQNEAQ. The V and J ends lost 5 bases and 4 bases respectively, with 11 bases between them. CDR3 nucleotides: TGTGCCAGCAGCCTTAAACTTGGCACTGAAGCTTTCTTT. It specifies CASSLKLGTEAFF.

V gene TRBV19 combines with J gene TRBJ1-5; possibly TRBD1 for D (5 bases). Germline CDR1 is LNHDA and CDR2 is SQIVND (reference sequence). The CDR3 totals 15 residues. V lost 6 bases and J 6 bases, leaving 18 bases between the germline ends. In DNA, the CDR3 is TGTGCCAGTAGCCCCGGGGGGGGAAGGGGTCAGCCCCAGCATTTT. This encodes CASSPGGGRGQPQHF. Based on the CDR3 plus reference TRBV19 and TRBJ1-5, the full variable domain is DGGITQSPKYLFRKEGQNVTLSCEQNLNHDAMYWYRQDPGQGLRLIYYSQIVNDFQKGDIAEGYSVSREKKESFPLTVTSAQKNPTAFYLCASSPGGGRGQPQHFGDGTRLSIL.

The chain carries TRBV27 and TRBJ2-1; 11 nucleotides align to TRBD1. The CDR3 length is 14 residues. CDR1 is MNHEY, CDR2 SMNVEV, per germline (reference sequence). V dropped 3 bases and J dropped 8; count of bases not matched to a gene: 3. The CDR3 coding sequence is TGTGCCAGCAGTTTTGGGACAGGGGGGGATGAGCAGTTCTTC. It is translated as CASSFGTGGDEQFF.

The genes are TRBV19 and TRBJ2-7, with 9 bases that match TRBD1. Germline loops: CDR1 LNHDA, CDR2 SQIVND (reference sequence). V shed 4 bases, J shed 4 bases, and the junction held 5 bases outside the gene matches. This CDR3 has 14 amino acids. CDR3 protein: CASSTSGTGYEQYF. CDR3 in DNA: TGTGCCAGTAGTACGTCCGGGACAGGGTACGAGCAGTACTTC.

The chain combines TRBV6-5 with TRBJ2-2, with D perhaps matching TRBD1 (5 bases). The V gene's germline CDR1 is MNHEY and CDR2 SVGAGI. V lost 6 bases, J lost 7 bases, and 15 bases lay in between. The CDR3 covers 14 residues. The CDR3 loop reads CASRPTDNVGELFF. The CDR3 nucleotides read TGTGCCAGCAGACCCACGGACAATGTCGGGGAGCTGTTTTTT.

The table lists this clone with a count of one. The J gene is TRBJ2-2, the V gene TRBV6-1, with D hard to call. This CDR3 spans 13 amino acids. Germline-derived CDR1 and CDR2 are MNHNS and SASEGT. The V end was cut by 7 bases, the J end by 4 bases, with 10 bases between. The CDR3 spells CASKVAPTGELFF. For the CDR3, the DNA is TGTGCCAGCAAAGTGGCTCCCACCGGGGAGCTGTTTTTT.

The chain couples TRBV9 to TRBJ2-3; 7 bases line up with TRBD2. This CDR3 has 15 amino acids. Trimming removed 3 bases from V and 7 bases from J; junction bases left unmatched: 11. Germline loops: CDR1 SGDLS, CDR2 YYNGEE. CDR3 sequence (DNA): TGTGCCAGCAGCGCTGCCGGGACTATTACGAATACGCAGTATTTT. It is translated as CASSAAGTITNTQYF.